What follows describes a single T cell receptor (beta chain). Trimming pared 1 base from V and 9 bases from J, leaving 10 bases between. The germline V gene encodes CDR1 SNHLY and CDR2 FYNNEI. The CDR3 spans 14 residues. One entry per CDR3 protein, called by TCRdb with MiXCR from the multiplex PCR reads. Of 25,000 or so distinct CDR3 sequences in the sample, 68% were seen once. This entry comes from a study of breast tumors, draining lymph nodes, adjacent tissues. This clonotype was obtained from a female donor with breast cancer. Some clones in this sample may be carry-over from other donors' samples. Sequencing used tumor-adjacent breast tissue. V is TRBV2 and J is TRBJ1-6, with D possibly TRBD1 on 5 matching bases. In DNA form, the CDR3 reads TGTGCCAGCAGTGAAGATTGGGGGATTTCACCCCTCCACTTT. Translating gives CASSEDWGISPLHF.